Below, one TCR beta chain is given with its context. These data are taken from a study of early T cells in non-severe SARS-CoV-2 infection. Study as a whole: Bulk RNA taken from unsorted whole blood was sequenced, leaving chains unpaired.

Germline trimming cut 8 bases from V and 9 bases from J; bases unmatched to any gene: 11. The germline V gene has CDR1 SQVTM and CDR2 ANQGSEA. The CDR3 loop spans 12 amino acids. TCRdb reanalysed the 5' RACE reads using MiXCR and keeps one entry per CDR3 protein. The sample includes tens of thousands of distinct CDR3 sequences, less than 10% of them seen just once. The rearrangement links TRBV29-1 to TRBJ2-7; 9 bases line up with TRBD1. This clonotype originated in an adult who was a healthcare worker with PCR-confirmed SARS-CoV-2 infection or an uninfected control (not recorded which). The source material was whole blood. CDR3 DNA sequence: TGCAGCACCGGGACAGGGAATTTCCCGCAGTACTTC. It codes for CSTGTGNFPQYF.